The 26 T cell receptor beta chains below were found in one sample sequenced in a study of blood T cell repertoires in COVID-19. Assay: immunoSEQ multiplex PCR; the TCRdb copy retains only in-frame clones and omits some. The table records 85,000 to 100,000 clones, about nine tenths of them present only once. The source material was peripheral blood. These receptors were obtained from a man between 60 and 75 years old with acute or convalescent COVID-19.

The J gene is TRBJ2-1, the V gene TRBV6-1; 7 bases line up with TRBD2. Germline CDR1 reads MNHNS; CDR2 reads SASEGT. Unmatched junction bases numbered 8, after V lost 0 bases and J lost 6 bases. The CDR3 consists of 16 residues. Written as DNA, the CDR3 is TGTGCCAGCAGTGAAGCGCTTCAGGGAGGGGCCAATGAGCAGTTCTTC. This sequence encodes CASSEALQGGANEQFF.

The rearrangement joins TRBV24-1 to TRBJ2-7; D is perhaps TRBD2 (6 bases). Between the trimmed V and J ends, which lost 4 bases and 0 bases, there was a span of 21 bases. The V gene's germline CDR1 is KGHDR and CDR2 SFDVKD. This CDR3 region has 18 residues. The CDR3 is CATSELVVRGEDSYEQYV. CDR3 sequence (DNA): TGTGCCACCAGTGAGCTAGTGGTGCGGGGAGAAGACTCCTACGAGCAGTACGTC.

The rearrangement joins TRBV19 to TRBJ2-6; D perhaps matches TRBD1 (5 bases). The CDR3 runs to 17 residues. CDR1 and CDR2 (germline): LNHDA, SQIVND (reference sequence). V lost 2 bases, J lost 0 bases, and 11 bases lay in between. The DNA of the CDR3 is TGTGCCAGTAGTATAAACAGGCCAGGCTCTGGGGCCAACGTCCTGACTTTC. Translated, it gives CASSINRPGSGANVLTF. Together with reference TRBV19 and TRBJ2-6, the CDR3 gives the full variable domain: DGGITQSPKYLFRKEGQNVTLSCEQNLNHDAMYWYRQDPGQGLRLIYYSQIVNDFQKGDIAEGYSVSREKKESFPLTVTSAQKNPTAFYLCASSINRPGSGANVLTFGAGSRLTVL.

This clone was seen once. The chain links TRBV3-1 (or the pseudogene TRBV3-2) to TRBJ2-7; 7 bases map to TRBD1. CDR1 and CDR2 from the germline V gene are LGHDT and YNNKEL (reference sequence). The length of the CDR3 is 13 residues. V was pared by 0 bases and J by 4 bases, with 0 bases of the junction left unmatched. This CDR3 reads CASSQDRGYEQYF. The CDR3, as DNA: TGTGCCAGCAGCCAAGACAGGGGGTACGAGCAGTACTTC.

The chain uses TRBV5-1 and TRBJ2-1; D is possibly TRBD2 (6 bases). There are 12 residues in the CDR3. Per the germline V gene, CDR1 is SGHRS and CDR2 is YFSETQ. The V gene lost 7 bases and the J gene lost 8 bases, with 13 bases spanning the gap. The CDR3 DNA is TGCGCCAGCTCCCGGACTATTGATGAGCAGTTCTTC. It codes for CASSRTIDEQFF.

The chain couples TRBV7-9 to TRBJ2-7, with D uncertain. Germline V gene sequence: CDR1 SEHNR, CDR2 FQNEAQ (reference sequence). Trimming cost V 5 bases and J 4 bases, with 9 bases left between them. This CDR3 has 12 residues. CDR3 region: CASSVRAYEQYF. In DNA, the CDR3 is TGTGCCAGCAGCGTGAGAGCATACGAGCAGTACTTC.

The V and J genes are TRBV28 and TRBJ1-5; D is undetermined. Germline CDR1 is MDHEN and CDR2 is SYDVKM. CDR3 length: 12 residues. Trimming cost V 5 bases and J 13 bases, with 15 bases left between them. In DNA, the CDR3 is TGTGCCAGCAGTCCCACTACGACTAAGCAGCATTTT. Translation: CASSPTTTKQHF.

The chain carries TRBV7-8 and TRBJ1-5; no reliable D call. Trimming took 4 bases from V and 4 from J, leaving 14 bases between them. Germline V gene sequence: CDR1 SGHVS, CDR2 FQNEAQ. The CDR3 consists of 15 residues. CDR3 loop: CASSSEGLKNQPQHF. DNA for the CDR3: TGTGCCAGCAGCTCGGAGGGCCTCAAAAATCAGCCCCAGCATTTT. Variable domain in full (rest from reference TRBV7-8 and TRBJ1-5): GAGVSQSPRYKVAKRGQDVALRCDPISGHVSLFWYQQALGQGPEFLTYFQNEAQLDKSGLPSDRFFAERPEGSVSTLKIQRTQQEDSAVYLCASSSEGLKNQPQHFGDGTRLSIL.

This chain links TRBV10-3 with TRBJ1-2; perhaps TRBD1 as D (6 bases). Germline V lookup: CDR1 ENHRY, CDR2 SYGVKD. The CDR3 has 14 residues. V gave up 7 bases and J gave up 0 bases, with 12 bases separating them. The CDR3 DNA sequence: TGTGCCATCACTTCGGACAGAGCTAACTATGGCTACACCTTC. It yields the protein CAITSDRANYGYTF.

CDR3 coding DNA: TGTGCCAGTAGGGCGTCGGGTGCAGGGAGCAATCAGCCCCAGCATTTT. Amino acids: CASRASGAGSNQPQHF. J is TRBJ1-5 and V is TRBV19, with a possible D match to TRBD1 (5 bases). The CDR3 length is 16 residues. V was trimmed by 6 bases and J by 1 base, leaving 16 bases between them. Germline V CDR1 and CDR2: LNHDA, SQIVND (reference sequence).

Notes on this clone: At one of its ends the junction is not consistent with the germline gene, which may arise from a read error. The rearrangement uses TRBV3-1 (or the pseudogene TRBV3-2) and TRBJ1-3; D perhaps matches TRBD1 (5 bases). Germline CDR1 is LGHDT and CDR2 is YNNKEL (reference sequence). The length of the CDR3 is 15 residues. The CDR3: CASRQDGGGGNTIYF. CDR3 DNA: TGTGCCAGCAGACAAGATGGGGGGGGAGGAAACACCATATATTTT.

V is TRBV5-1 and J is TRBJ1-2; 8 bases are a match to TRBD1. The CDR3 has 13 residues. Germline V CDR1 and CDR2: SGHRS, YFSETQ. V gave up 3 bases and J gave up 6 bases; unmatched junction bases: 4. CDR3 loop: CASSSAGGDGYTF. Written as DNA, the CDR3 is TGCGCCAGCAGCTCCGCAGGGGGCGATGGCTACACCTTC.

The V gene is TRBV7-8, the J gene TRBJ2-5, with 15 positions matching TRBD2. The CDR3 spans 18 residues. J was trimmed by 7 bases and V by 3 bases; bases with no gene match: 12. CDR1 is SGHVS and CDR2 is FQNEAQ in the germline V gene. CDR3 sequence: CASSLTGLAGGNLGTQYF. In nucleotides, the CDR3 is TGTGCCAGCAGCTTGACCGGACTAGCGGGGGGGAACTTAGGGACCCAGTACTTC.

The V call is TRBV19, the J call TRBJ1-4; weak D call: TRBD1 (6 bases). The V gene's germline CDR1 is LNHDA and CDR2 SQIVND (reference sequence). The CDR3 runs 15 residues. V lost 6 bases and J lost 0, with 11 bases in between. CDR3 DNA: TGTGCCAGTAGCAAACAGGGTGCAACTAATGAAAAACTGTTTTTT. It is translated as CASSKQGATNEKLFF.

This chain joins TRBV4-2 and TRBJ2-1, with unresolved D. From germline, CDR1 is LGHNA and CDR2 YNFKEQ. The ends were cut back, 0 bases at V and 5 bases at J, with 11 bases in the middle. The CDR3 loop spans 15 amino acids. CDR3 in DNA: TGTGCCAGCAGCCAAGACGTAGACTTAAACAATGAGCAGTTCTTC. Translated, it gives CASSQDVDLNNEQFF.

This clone was seen a single time. The chain combines TRBV2 with TRBJ1-3; D is perhaps TRBD1 (5 bases). Germline CDR1 SNHLY, CDR2 FYNNEI. The CDR3 contains 14 residues. Trimming left V 4 bases short and J 0 bases short, with 7 bases between. CDR3 sequence reads: CASSGQGSGNTIYF. CDR3 nucleotides: TGTGCCAGCAGTGGGCAGGGCTCTGGAAACACCATATATTTT.

The rearrangement links TRBV2 to TRBJ1-2, with D possibly matching TRBD1 (6 bases). This CDR3 spans 13 amino acids. Germline-derived CDR1 and CDR2 are SNHLY and FYNNEI. Between the trimmed V and J ends, which lost 7 bases and 8 bases, there was a span of 17 bases. The CDR3 region has the DNA TGTGCCAGCACAATAGGGGGGGTAGGAGGCTACACCTTC. Protein sequence: CASTIGGVGGYTF.

The chain carries TRBV6-4 and TRBJ2-1; possibly TRBD1 for D (8 bases). Trimming pared 5 bases from V and 0 bases from J, leaving 20 bases between. There are 18 residues in the CDR3. CDR1 is MRHNA, CDR2 SNTAGT, per germline. The CDR3 region has the DNA TGTGCCAGCAGTCCCGGGACAGGTTCGGGAGGCTCCTACAATGAGCAGTTCTTC. Translated: CASSPGTGSGGSYNEQFF.

The chain has TRBV5-1 and TRBJ1-2, with D perhaps TRBD1 (6 bases). The CDR3 covers 14 residues. V lost 0 bases, J lost 5 bases, and 11 bases lay in between. Germline V CDR1 and CDR2: SGHRS, YFSETQ. CDR3 in amino acids: CASSLARGEYGYTF. CDR3 nucleotides: TGCGCCAGCAGCTTGGCCAGGGGAGAATATGGCTACACCTTC.

V gene TRBV24-1 combines with J gene TRBJ2-1; maybe TRBD1 (7 bases). The CDR3 has 18 residues. Trimming removed 4 bases at V and 0 bases at J, with 18 bases between. CDR1 is KGHDR, CDR2 SFDVKD, per germline. The CDR3: CATSDNHRGGDSYNEQFF. CDR3 coding DNA: TGTGCCACCAGTGACAACCACAGGGGAGGAGACTCCTACAATGAGCAGTTCTTC.

The chain has TRBV6-6 and TRBJ1-1; D uncertain. CDR1 and CDR2 from the germline V gene are MNHNY and SVGAGI (reference sequence). The CDR3 has 16 amino acids. V was trimmed by 1 base and J by 7 bases, leaving 19 bases between them. The DNA for the CDR3 is TGTGCCAGCAGTTACTTAATTTTAGGTGGCGGCCTTGAAGCTTTCTTT. It is translated as CASSYLILGGGLEAFF.

This sequence joins TRBV5-8 and TRBJ1-2; a possible D gene is TRBD1 (6 bases). V lost 2 bases to trimming and J lost 0 bases, with 11 bases between them. The CDR3 sequence is 15 residues long. Germline V gene lookup returns CDR1 SGHTS and CDR2 YDEGEE. CDR3 in DNA: TGTGCCAGCAGCTTTGGGGACAACTCTAACTATGGCTACACCTTC. Its translation: CASSFGDNSNYGYTF.

CDR3 sequence: CASSGEAGYGYTF. Written as DNA, the CDR3 is TGTGCCAGCAGTGGAGAGGCGGGCTATGGCTACACCTTC. The chain combines TRBV2 with TRBJ1-2; unclear D gene. V was clipped by 4 bases and J by 4 bases, with 10 bases between them. Per the germline V gene, CDR1 is SNHLY and CDR2 is FYNNEI. The CDR3 runs 13 residues.

This clone was counted once. The V and J genes are TRBV2 and TRBJ1-5; D is uncertain. Trimming took off 3 bases at V and 5 bases at J, with 14 bases between the two ends. The CDR3 sequence is 15 residues long. CDR1 SNHLY and CDR2 FYNNEI come from the germline V gene. The CDR3 DNA reads TGTGCCAGCAGTGACAGTACCGGAGGCTATCAGCCCCAGCATTTT. Amino acids: CASSDSTGGYQPQHF.

The genes are TRBV10-1 and TRBJ1-1, with a weak D call TRBD1 (6 bases). In germline, CDR1 is WNHNN, CDR2 SYGVQD (reference sequence). The CDR3 runs to 11 residues. V was shortened by 6 bases and J by 12 bases, with 14 bases between the two germline ends. This CDR3 reads CASRKGVWTFF. The CDR3 nucleotides are TGCGCCAGCAGGAAGGGGGTCTGGACTTTCTTT.

The rearrangement joins TRBV3-1 (or the pseudogene TRBV3-2) to TRBJ2-7; 7 positions match TRBD1. There are 13 residues in the CDR3. The germline gives CDR1 LGHDT, CDR2 YNNKEL (reference sequence). The trim removed 6 bases at V and 4 bases at J, leaving 6 bases unmatched. The CDR3 sequence: CASSQTGFYEQYF. DNA for the CDR3: TGTGCCAGCAGTCAGACAGGGTTTTACGAGCAGTACTTC.